This T cell receptor beta chain comes out of a study of T-cell reconstitution after alpha-beta-depleted transplantation in children. Construction of the TCRbeta library involved unique molecular identifiers. Via MiXCR, TCRdb re-called the PCR reads, giving one row per CDR3 protein. The sample shows about 600,000 distinct CDR3 sequences, approximately 22% of them seen only once. This clonotype was counted ten times or more. Its antigen is still unknown. CDR1 and CDR2 (germline): SGDLS, YYNGEE. This CDR3 is 17 amino acids long. Trimming cost V 1 base and J 4 bases; bases outside gene matches: 10. Study results and limitations: T-cell counts and diversity at one year post-transplant came mainly from newly produced T cells. Recipient T cells and thymic progenitors that survived were the source of the high TCRbeta diversity seen at day 60 in some patients. Reports say that about two months after transplant, the alpha-beta T cells came out of several hundred graft clones that had expanded.

This chain connects TRBV9 to TRBJ2-2; 7 bases are a match to TRBD1. This material consisted of PBMCs, mostly from graft donor cells, taken 360 days after TCRalphabeta/CD19-depleted stem cell transplant. The receptor was isolated from a boy in the first two years of life who had a stem cell transplant for acute myeloid leukemia, so the T cells may come from the graft donor. DNA of the CDR3: TGTGCCAGCAGCGTACACGGTCAGGGGGAAGGCACCGGGGAGCTGTTTTTT. It specifies CASSVHGQGEGTGELFF.